This T cell receptor beta chain comes out of a study of T cells in Graves' hyperthyroidism and ophthalmopathy. Overall study results and limits: The blood repertoire included most of the expanded thyroid clonotypes above 0.001. From stable hyperthyroidism, ophthalmopathy was set apart by a 13 V-J model.

The V gene end was trimmed by 3 bases and the J gene end by 5 bases; junction bases not matched to a gene: 8. Germline CDR1 is LGHDT and CDR2 is YNNKEL (reference sequence). The CDR3 extends over 16 amino acids. Amplified TCR beta CDR3 regions came from RNA transcripts. HTBI primers were used for first-round RT-PCR of the TCR CDR3. One entry per CDR3 protein results from TCRdb running MiXCR on the multiplex PCR reads. The sample has around 600,000 distinct CDR3 sequences, about 15% seen once. This clonotype was observed many times. Its antigen remains unknown. For ophthalmopathy patients, the Clinical Activity Score was at least 3 and the NOSPECS grade at least 4; duration was under 3 months. Criteria for exclusion of patients were uncontrolled infection, other autoimmune disease, pregnancy or lactation.

Input material: blood. The V call is TRBV3-1, the J call TRBJ2-7; 12 bases are shared with TRBD2. The receptor comes from a woman in her forties or fifties with Graves' ophthalmopathy. The CDR3 DNA follows: TGTGCCAGCAGCCAGGCTGGGACTAGCGGGTTTCACGAGCAGTACTTC. Translating gives CASSQAGTSGFHEQYF.